A selection of T cell receptor beta chains follows, all from one sample in a study of OX40 agonist ivuxolimab in advanced cancers. Measured with immunoSEQ multiplex PCR; TCRdb has only the in-frame clones, and not every one. This table holds over 150,000 clones, 90% to 95% found once. The input for sequencing was CD4+ or CD8+ T cells sorted from blood, taken in a trial of the OX40 agonist ivuxolimab. The receptor set was obtained from an adult with an advanced solid tumor such as melanoma, head and neck, liver or kidney cancer. Each CDR3 is given with its conserved first and last residue. Each record gives: CDR3 protein, V gene, J gene, CDR3 length.

CASSPDRVGLTDTQYF,TRBV7-9,TRBJ2-3,16
CASSLNGRAAGELFF,TRBV5-4,TRBJ2-2,15
CASSQIAPKSSGNTIYF,TRBV4-2,TRBJ1-3,17
CATSRSGGAVPHEQYF,TRBV15,TRBJ2-7,16
CASTPDPGTELHQPQHF,TRBV19,TRBJ1-5,17
CASSLEYPSQETQYF,TRBV11-2,TRBJ2-5,15
CASSLVPMNTEAFF,TRBV7-6,TRBJ1-1,14
CASSLTGRVYNEQFF,TRBV5-1,TRBJ2-1,15
CASQGERTAETQYF,TRBV10-3,TRBJ2-5,14
CASSRLAGGHNEQFF,TRBV9,TRBJ2-1,15
CASSQAGGPYNEQFF,TRBV4-2,TRBJ2-1,15
CASSLWASEGQPQHF,TRBV5-5,TRBJ1-5,15
CASSLLTTSGRHNEQFF,TRBV27,TRBJ2-1,17
CASSLSGTSGSEQYF,TRBV5-1,TRBJ2-7,15
CASNSGGPTDTQYF,TRBV4-1,TRBJ2-3,14
CAWSVGNMNQPQHF,TRBV30,TRBJ1-5,14
CASSFPRGREKLFF,TRBV28,TRBJ1-4,14
CASTRGAVEKLFF,TRBV2,TRBJ1-4,13